A selection of T cell receptor beta chains follows, all from one sample in a study of T cell repertoires in cytomegalovirus infection. TCRdb fed the reads into MiXCR, producing one record per CDR3 protein. The sample holds just under 550,000 distinct CDR3 sequences; roughly 29% are singletons and the top ten take around 14%. The sequenced material came from PBMCs. All receptors come from a human donor in good health (CMV status not recorded). Some clones in this sample may be carry-over from other donors' samples. Each CDR3 is given with its conserved first and last residue. Each record gives: clone size, D gene, J gene, V gene, CDR3 DNA, CDR3 protein. D genes are given only for firm matches. Expanded clones get a size class; other rows say once, few or many, or leave the size out.

clone_size: -; d_call: -; j_call: TRBJ1-4; v_call: TRBV6-5; cdr3_nt: TGTGCCAGCAGTTCCGACACAGGGAATAATGAAAAACTGTTTTTT; cdr3_aa: CASSSDTGNNEKLFF
clone_size: -; d_call: TRBD1; j_call: TRBJ1-1; v_call: TRBV7-2; cdr3_nt: TGTGCCAGCAGCTTAGAACCGACAGGGACCACTGAAGCTTTCTTT; cdr3_aa: CASSLEPTGTTEAFF
clone_size: once; d_call: -; j_call: TRBJ1-3; v_call: TRBV5-1; cdr3_nt: TGCGCCAGCAGCCGAGGGGGTCGCTCTGGAAACACCATATATTTT; cdr3_aa: CASSRGGRSGNTIYF
clone_size: -; d_call: -; j_call: TRBJ1-3; v_call: TRBV7-9; cdr3_nt: TGTGCCAGCAGGGCCACAGGGGGAAACACCATATATTTT; cdr3_aa: CASRATGGNTIYF
clone_size: few; d_call: TRBD2; j_call: TRBJ2-1; v_call: TRBV5-4; cdr3_nt: TGTGCCAGCAGCTTGCGGGAGGGAAACAATGAGCAGTTCTTC; cdr3_aa: CASSLREGNNEQFF
clone_size: -; d_call: -; j_call: TRBJ1-1; v_call: TRBV12-3/TRBV12-4; cdr3_nt: TGTGCCAGCACCCCTGGGGGGGGAAACACTGAAGCTTTCTTT; cdr3_aa: CASTPGGGNTEAFF
clone_size: -; d_call: -; j_call: TRBJ1-2; v_call: TRBV19; cdr3_nt: TGTGCCAGTAGTAGGGAGGTGGATGGCTACACCTTC; cdr3_aa: CASSREVDGYTF
clone_size: many; d_call: -; j_call: TRBJ1-2; v_call: TRBV7-2; cdr3_nt: TGTGCCAGCCTTCAGGGAGCCTATGGCTACACCTTC; cdr3_aa: CASLQGAYGYTF
clone_size: few; d_call: TRBD2; j_call: TRBJ2-2; v_call: TRBV11-2; cdr3_nt: TGTGCCAGCAGCTTGGGACTAGCGGCTATCGGGGAGCTGTTTTTT; cdr3_aa: CASSLGLAAIGELFF
clone_size: -; d_call: -; j_call: TRBJ2-5; v_call: TRBV20-1; cdr3_nt: TGCAGTGCTAGAGATTCGGCTAGCGCGGAGACCCAGTACTTC; cdr3_aa: CSARDSASAETQYF
clone_size: -; d_call: -; j_call: TRBJ1-3; v_call: TRBV4-1; cdr3_nt: TGCGCCAGCAGCCAAGATTGGGGGGGAACTGGAAACACCATATATTTT; cdr3_aa: CASSQDWGGTGNTIYF
clone_size: -; d_call: -; j_call: TRBJ2-1; v_call: TRBV7-8; cdr3_nt: TGTGCCAGCAGCCCTGAGCGGTTCTCCTACAATGAGCAGTTCTTC; cdr3_aa: CASSPERFSYNEQFF
clone_size: -; d_call: -; j_call: TRBJ2-5; v_call: TRBV5-1; cdr3_nt: TGCGCCAGCAGCCCGGGACTTAACAGTAGATCGGAAGAGACCCAGTACTTC; cdr3_aa: CASSPGLNSRSEETQYF
clone_size: once; d_call: -; j_call: TRBJ1-1; v_call: TRBV20-1; cdr3_nt: TGCAGTGCTAGGCCGGGGGGGATGAACACTGAAGCTTTCTTT; cdr3_aa: CSARPGGMNTEAFF
clone_size: -; d_call: TRBD2; j_call: TRBJ2-3; v_call: TRBV29-1; cdr3_nt: TGCAGCGTTAGCGGGAACACAGATACGCAGTATTTT; cdr3_aa: CSVSGNTDTQYF
clone_size: -; d_call: -; j_call: TRBJ2-1; v_call: TRBV28; cdr3_nt: TGTGCCAGCAGTACCCTGGGCCCCAAGGAGCAGTTCTTC; cdr3_aa: CASSTLGPKEQFF
clone_size: many; d_call: -; j_call: TRBJ2-7; v_call: TRBV7-2; cdr3_nt: TGTGCCAGCAGCTTTAGGGGTGGCGACGAGCAGTACTTC; cdr3_aa: CASSFRGGDEQYF
clone_size: -; d_call: -; j_call: TRBJ1-6; v_call: TRBV20-1; cdr3_nt: TGCAGTGCTAGCCCCCCCGGGCCGAGCTCCTATAATTCACCCCTCCACTTT; cdr3_aa: CSASPPGPSSYNSPLHF
clone_size: few; d_call: -; j_call: TRBJ2-1; v_call: TRBV7-8; cdr3_nt: TGTGCCAGCAGCCCGAGGGTGACACGGGACAATGAGCAGTTCTTC; cdr3_aa: CASSPRVTRDNEQFF
clone_size: many; d_call: TRBD2; j_call: TRBJ2-1; v_call: TRBV12-3/TRBV12-4; cdr3_nt: TGTGCCAGCACCCGAGGGGAAGCTAGCGGGAGGGTAGAGCAGTTCTTC; cdr3_aa: CASTRGEASGRVEQFF
clone_size: -; d_call: TRBD2; j_call: TRBJ2-1; v_call: TRBV6-2/TRBV6-3; cdr3_nt: TGTGCCAGCAGGTCTAGCGGGGATGAGCAGTTCTTC; cdr3_aa: CASRSSGDEQFF
clone_size: -; d_call: TRBD2; j_call: TRBJ2-3; v_call: TRBV20-1; cdr3_nt: TGCAGTGTCCCACTAGCGGGAGTAGGTGATACGCAGTATTTT; cdr3_aa: CSVPLAGVGDTQYF
clone_size: -; d_call: TRBD1; j_call: TRBJ1-1; v_call: TRBV5-4; cdr3_nt: TGTGCCAGCAGCTTGGGACAGGGGGGGGGAATCACTGAAGCTTTCTTT; cdr3_aa: CASSLGQGGGITEAFF
clone_size: -; d_call: -; j_call: TRBJ2-7; v_call: TRBV18; cdr3_nt: TGTGCCAGCTCACCAGGTCACTTTGTCGGGGTAGCAGTGGGCTACGAGCAGTACTTC; cdr3_aa: CASSPGHFVGVAVGYEQYF
clone_size: few; d_call: -; j_call: TRBJ1-1; v_call: TRBV19; cdr3_nt: TGTGCCAGTGACCACCGGTGGAACACTGAAGCTTTCTTT; cdr3_aa: CASDHRWNTEAFF
clone_size: few; d_call: -; j_call: TRBJ1-2; v_call: TRBV7-9; cdr3_nt: TGTGCCAGCAGCTTAGAAGAAAGGGTTTCTCATGGCTACACCTTC; cdr3_aa: CASSLEERVSHGYTF
clone_size: few; d_call: -; j_call: TRBJ2-7; v_call: TRBV18; cdr3_nt: TGTGCCAGCTCACCACCAGGCTTAGGAGGGTCCTACGAGCAGTACTTC; cdr3_aa: CASSPPGLGGSYEQYF
clone_size: -; d_call: -; j_call: TRBJ1-3; v_call: TRBV7-6; cdr3_nt: TGTGCCAGCAGCTTAAAGGGGCTGGGGGGAAACACCATATATTTT; cdr3_aa: CASSLKGLGGNTIYF
clone_size: few; d_call: -; j_call: TRBJ2-1; v_call: TRBV11-3; cdr3_nt: TGTGCCAGCAGGTTCTCGCCAGGGGCTGGCTACAATGAGCAGTTCTTC; cdr3_aa: CASRFSPGAGYNEQFF
clone_size: -; d_call: TRBD2; j_call: TRBJ2-7; v_call: TRBV7-9; cdr3_nt: TGTGCCAGCAGCTCCGGGACTAGCGGGAGCTCTATTTCCTACGAGCAGTACTTC; cdr3_aa: CASSSGTSGSSISYEQYF
clone_size: -; d_call: -; j_call: TRBJ1-1; v_call: TRBV19; cdr3_nt: TGTGCCACCTACAGAGGAGGGGACACTGAAGCTTTCTTT; cdr3_aa: CATYRGGDTEAFF
clone_size: many; d_call: TRBD2; j_call: TRBJ2-1; v_call: TRBV7-3; cdr3_nt: TGTGCCAGCGCGAAGACGGGAGGGAACAATGAGCAGTTCTTC; cdr3_aa: CASAKTGGNNEQFF
clone_size: -; d_call: -; j_call: TRBJ1-3; v_call: TRBV2; cdr3_nt: TGTGCCAGCAGTGGCGGAGGGGCGTACACCATATATTTT; cdr3_aa: CASSGGGAYTIYF
clone_size: -; d_call: TRBD2; j_call: TRBJ2-5; v_call: TRBV14; cdr3_nt: TGTGCCAGCAGCCAACAGGGACTAGCGGGAGGGGTATCGGAGACCCAGTACTTC; cdr3_aa: CASSQQGLAGGVSETQYF
clone_size: -; d_call: TRBD2; j_call: TRBJ2-3; v_call: TRBV20-1; cdr3_nt: TGCAGTGCTGAGGCAGCGGGAGTGGCAGATACGCAGTATTTT; cdr3_aa: CSAEAAGVADTQYF
clone_size: few; d_call: -; j_call: TRBJ2-2; v_call: TRBV28; cdr3_nt: TGTGCCAGCAGGGGTAGCGGAGACACCGGGGAGCTGTTTTTT; cdr3_aa: CASRGSGDTGELFF
clone_size: many; d_call: TRBD2; j_call: TRBJ2-5; v_call: TRBV7-8; cdr3_nt: TGTGCCAGCAGCCCAAGGGGACTAGCGGGTAGGCTGGGAGAGACCCAGTACTTC; cdr3_aa: CASSPRGLAGRLGETQYF
clone_size: few; d_call: TRBD2; j_call: TRBJ2-1; v_call: TRBV6-1; cdr3_nt: TGTGCCAGCGAAGCTAGCGGGACGAATGAGCAGTTCTTC; cdr3_aa: CASEASGTNEQFF
clone_size: few; d_call: TRBD1; j_call: TRBJ2-2; v_call: TRBV4-2; cdr3_nt: TGTGCCAGCAGCCAATCTCGGACAGGAAGGGGGAATGCCGGGGAGCTGTTTTTT; cdr3_aa: CASSQSRTGRGNAGELFF
clone_size: few; d_call: TRBD2; j_call: TRBJ2-3; v_call: TRBV19; cdr3_nt: TGTGCCAGTAGTATAGTGCCAGCGGGAGAGTGGGGGTACACAGATACGCAGTATTTT; cdr3_aa: CASSIVPAGEWGYTDTQYF
clone_size: many; d_call: TRBD2; j_call: TRBJ2-1; v_call: TRBV19; cdr3_nt: TGTGCCAGTAGGCCCCGACTAGCGGGAGCCCATGAGCAGTTCTTC; cdr3_aa: CASRPRLAGAHEQFF
clone_size: few; d_call: -; j_call: TRBJ2-3; v_call: TRBV7-2; cdr3_nt: TGTGCCAGCAGCTTAGACGTAGGGGTTCAGTATTTT; cdr3_aa: CASSLDVGVQYF